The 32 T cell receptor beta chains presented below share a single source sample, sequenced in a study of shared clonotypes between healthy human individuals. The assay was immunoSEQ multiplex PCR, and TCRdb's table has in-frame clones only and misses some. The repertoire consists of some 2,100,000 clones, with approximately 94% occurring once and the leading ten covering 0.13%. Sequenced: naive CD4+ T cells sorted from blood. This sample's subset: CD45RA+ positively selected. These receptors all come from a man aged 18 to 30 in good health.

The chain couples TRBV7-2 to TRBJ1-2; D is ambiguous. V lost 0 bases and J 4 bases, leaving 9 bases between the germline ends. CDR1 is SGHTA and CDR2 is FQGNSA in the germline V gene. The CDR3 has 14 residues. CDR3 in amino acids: CASSLAGGTYGYTF. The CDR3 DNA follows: TGTGCCAGCAGCTTAGCTGGAGGCACCTATGGCTACACCTTC.

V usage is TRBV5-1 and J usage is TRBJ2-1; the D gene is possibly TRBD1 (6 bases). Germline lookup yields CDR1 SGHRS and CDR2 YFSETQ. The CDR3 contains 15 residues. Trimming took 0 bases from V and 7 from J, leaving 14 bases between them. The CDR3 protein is CASSLGMAGVNEQFF. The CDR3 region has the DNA TGCGCCAGCAGCTTGGGAATGGCAGGGGTAAATGAGCAGTTCTTC.

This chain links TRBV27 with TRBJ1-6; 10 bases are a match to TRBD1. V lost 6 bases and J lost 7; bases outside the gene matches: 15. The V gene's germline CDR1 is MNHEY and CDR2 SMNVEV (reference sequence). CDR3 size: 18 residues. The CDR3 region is CASSITPRQGAGNSPLHF. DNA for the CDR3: TGTGCCAGCAGCATTACTCCCCGACAGGGGGCCGGGAATTCACCCCTCCACTTT.

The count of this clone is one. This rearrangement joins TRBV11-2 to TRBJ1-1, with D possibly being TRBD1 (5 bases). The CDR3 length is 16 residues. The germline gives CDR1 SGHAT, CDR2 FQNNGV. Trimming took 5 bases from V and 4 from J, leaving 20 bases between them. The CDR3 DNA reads TGTGCCAGCAGCCCCCGGGTTGGGGGGTTGAGCACTGAAGCTTTCTTT. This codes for CASSPRVGGLSTEAFF.

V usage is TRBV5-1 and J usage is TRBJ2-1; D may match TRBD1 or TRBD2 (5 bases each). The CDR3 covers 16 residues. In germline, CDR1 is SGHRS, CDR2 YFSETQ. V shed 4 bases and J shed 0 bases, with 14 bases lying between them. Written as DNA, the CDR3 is TGCGCCAGCAGCCGACGGGGCCAAAGCTCCTACAATGAGCAGTTCTTC. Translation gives CASSRRGQSSYNEQFF.

DNA of the CDR3: TGTGCCAACTCCCCTGACAACATGAACACTGAAGCTTTCTTT. It is translated as CANSPDNMNTEAFF. The V gene is TRBV10-3, the J gene TRBJ1-1; no definite D call. V lost 10 bases to trimming and J lost 0 bases, with 15 bases between them. There are 14 residues in the CDR3. Germline assignment: CDR1 ENHRY and CDR2 SYGVKD.

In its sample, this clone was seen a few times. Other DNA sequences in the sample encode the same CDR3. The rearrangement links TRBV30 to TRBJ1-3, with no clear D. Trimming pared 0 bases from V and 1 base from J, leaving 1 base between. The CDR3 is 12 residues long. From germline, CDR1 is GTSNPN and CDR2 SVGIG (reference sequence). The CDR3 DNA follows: TGTGCCTGGAGTGTATCTGGAAACACCATATATTTT. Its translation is CAWSVSGNTIYF.

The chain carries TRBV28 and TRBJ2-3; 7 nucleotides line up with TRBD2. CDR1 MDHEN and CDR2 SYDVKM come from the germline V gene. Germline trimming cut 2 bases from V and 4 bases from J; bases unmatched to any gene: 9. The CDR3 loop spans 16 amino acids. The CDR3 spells CASSLLSGGVADTQYF. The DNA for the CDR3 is TGTGCCAGCAGTTTACTGTCGGGAGGTGTCGCAGATACGCAGTATTTT.

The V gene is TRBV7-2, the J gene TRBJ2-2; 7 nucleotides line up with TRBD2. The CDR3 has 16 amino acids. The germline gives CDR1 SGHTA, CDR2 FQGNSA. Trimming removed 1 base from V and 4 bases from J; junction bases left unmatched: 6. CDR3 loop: CASSLVAGAATGELFF. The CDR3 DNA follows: TGTGCCAGCAGCTTAGTGGCGGGAGCGGCCACCGGGGAGCTGTTTTTT.

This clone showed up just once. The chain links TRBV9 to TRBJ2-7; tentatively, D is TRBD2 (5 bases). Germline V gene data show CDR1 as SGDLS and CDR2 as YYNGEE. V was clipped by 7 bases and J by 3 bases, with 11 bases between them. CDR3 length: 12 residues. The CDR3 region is CASGGWNYEQYF. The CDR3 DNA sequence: TGTGCCAGCGGAGGCTGGAACTACGAGCAGTACTTC.

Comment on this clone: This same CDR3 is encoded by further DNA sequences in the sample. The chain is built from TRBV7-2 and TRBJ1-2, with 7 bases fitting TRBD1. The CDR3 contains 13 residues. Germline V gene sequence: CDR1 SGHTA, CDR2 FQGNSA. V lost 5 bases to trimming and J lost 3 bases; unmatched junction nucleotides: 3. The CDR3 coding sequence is TGTGCCAGCAGCCCCGACAGGGACTATGGCTACACCTTC. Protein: CASSPDRDYGYTF. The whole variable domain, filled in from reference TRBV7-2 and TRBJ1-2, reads GAGVSQSPSNKVTEKGKDVELRCDPISGHTALYWYRQSLGQGLEFLIYFQGNSAPDKSGLPSDRFSAERTGGSVSTLTIQRTQQEDSAVYLCASSPDRDYGYTFGSGTRLTVV.

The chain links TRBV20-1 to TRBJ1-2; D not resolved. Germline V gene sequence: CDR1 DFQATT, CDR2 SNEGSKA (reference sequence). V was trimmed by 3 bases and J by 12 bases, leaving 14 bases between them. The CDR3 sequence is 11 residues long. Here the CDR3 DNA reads TGCAGTGCTAGCCCCGGGGAAGGAAACACCTTC. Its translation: CSASPGEGNTF.

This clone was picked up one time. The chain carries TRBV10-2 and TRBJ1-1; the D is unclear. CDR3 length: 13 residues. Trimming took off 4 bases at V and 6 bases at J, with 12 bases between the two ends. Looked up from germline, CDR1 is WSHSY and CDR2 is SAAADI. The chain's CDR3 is CASSGHAGPEAFF. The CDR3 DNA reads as TGCGCCAGCAGTGGTCACGCAGGTCCTGAAGCTTTCTTT.

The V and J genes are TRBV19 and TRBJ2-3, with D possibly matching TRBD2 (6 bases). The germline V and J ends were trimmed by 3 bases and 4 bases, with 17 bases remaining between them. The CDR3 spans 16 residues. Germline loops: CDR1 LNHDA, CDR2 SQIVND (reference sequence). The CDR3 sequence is CASSIGPGGGADTQYF. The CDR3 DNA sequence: TGTGCCAGTAGTATCGGACCCGGGGGTGGCGCAGATACGCAGTATTTT.

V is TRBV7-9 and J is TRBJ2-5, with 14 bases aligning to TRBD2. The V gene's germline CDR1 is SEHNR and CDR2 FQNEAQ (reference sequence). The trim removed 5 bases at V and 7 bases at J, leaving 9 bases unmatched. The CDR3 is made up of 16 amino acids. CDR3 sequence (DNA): TGTGCCAGCAGCCCGGGACTAGCGGGAGATCTAAGGACCCAGTACTTC. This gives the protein CASSPGLAGDLRTQYF.

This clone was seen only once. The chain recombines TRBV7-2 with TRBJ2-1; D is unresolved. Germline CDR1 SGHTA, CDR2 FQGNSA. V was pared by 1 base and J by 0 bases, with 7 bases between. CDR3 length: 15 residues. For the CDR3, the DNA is TGTGCCAGCAGCTTAGAGTATTCCTCCTACAATGAGCAGTTCTTC. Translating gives CASSLEYSSYNEQFF.

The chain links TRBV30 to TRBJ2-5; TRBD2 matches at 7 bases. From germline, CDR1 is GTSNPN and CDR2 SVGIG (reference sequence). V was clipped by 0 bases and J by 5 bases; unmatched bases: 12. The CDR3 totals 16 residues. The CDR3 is CAWSVGAKRGSETQYF. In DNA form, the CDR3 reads TGTGCCTGGAGTGTAGGGGCGAAGCGGGGTTCTGAGACCCAGTACTTC.

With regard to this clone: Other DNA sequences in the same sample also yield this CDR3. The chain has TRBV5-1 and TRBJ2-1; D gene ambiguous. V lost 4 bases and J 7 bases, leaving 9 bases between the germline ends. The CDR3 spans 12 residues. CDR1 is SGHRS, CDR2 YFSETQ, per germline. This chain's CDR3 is CASSLPANEQFF. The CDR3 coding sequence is TGCGCCAGCAGCCTTCCGGCGAATGAGCAGTTCTTC.

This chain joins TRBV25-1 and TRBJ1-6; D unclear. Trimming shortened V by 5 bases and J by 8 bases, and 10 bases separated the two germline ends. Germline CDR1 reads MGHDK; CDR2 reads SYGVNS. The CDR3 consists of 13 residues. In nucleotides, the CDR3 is TGTGCCAGCAGTCAAATGCCAGATTCACCCCTCCACTTT. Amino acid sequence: CASSQMPDSPLHF.

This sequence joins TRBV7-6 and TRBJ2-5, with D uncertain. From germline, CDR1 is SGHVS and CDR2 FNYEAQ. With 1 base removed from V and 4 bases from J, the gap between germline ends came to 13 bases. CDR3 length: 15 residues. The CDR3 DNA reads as TGTGCCAGCAGCTTAGGCGTCCCCGACCTAGAGACCCAGTACTTC. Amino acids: CASSLGVPDLETQYF.

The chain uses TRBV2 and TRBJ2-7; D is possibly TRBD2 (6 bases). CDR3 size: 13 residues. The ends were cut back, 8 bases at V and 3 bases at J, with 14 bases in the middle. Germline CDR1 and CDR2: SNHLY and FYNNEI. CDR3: CASRRGLDYEQYF. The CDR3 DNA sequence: TGTGCCAGCCGACGGGGACTGGACTACGAGCAGTACTTC.

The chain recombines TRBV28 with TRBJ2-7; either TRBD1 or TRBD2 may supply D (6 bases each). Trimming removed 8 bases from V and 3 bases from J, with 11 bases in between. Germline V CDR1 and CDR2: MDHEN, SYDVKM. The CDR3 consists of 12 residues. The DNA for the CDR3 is TGTGCCAGCGTGGGGGGCGGCTACGAGCAGTACTTC. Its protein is CASVGGGYEQYF.

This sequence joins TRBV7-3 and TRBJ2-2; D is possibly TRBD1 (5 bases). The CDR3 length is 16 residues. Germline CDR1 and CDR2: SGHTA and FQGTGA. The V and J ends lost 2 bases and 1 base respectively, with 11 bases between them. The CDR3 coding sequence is TGTGCCAGCAGCTTACCGACAGATCAGAACACCGGGGAGCTGTTTTTT. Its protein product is CASSLPTDQNTGELFF.

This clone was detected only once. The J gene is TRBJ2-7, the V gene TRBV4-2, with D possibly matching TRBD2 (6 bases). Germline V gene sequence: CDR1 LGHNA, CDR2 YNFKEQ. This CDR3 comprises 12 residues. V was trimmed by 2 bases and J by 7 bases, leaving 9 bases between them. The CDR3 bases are TGTGCCAGCAGCCAATTTGGGGGGGAGCAGTACTTC. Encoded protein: CASSQFGGEQYF.

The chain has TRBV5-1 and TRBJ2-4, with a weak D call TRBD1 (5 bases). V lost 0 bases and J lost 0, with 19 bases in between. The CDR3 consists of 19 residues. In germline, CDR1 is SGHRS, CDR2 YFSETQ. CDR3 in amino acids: CASSLGAGSGSLAKNIQYF. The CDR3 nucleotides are TGCGCCAGCAGCTTGGGTGCAGGGTCCGGTTCCCTAGCCAAAAACATTCAGTACTTC.

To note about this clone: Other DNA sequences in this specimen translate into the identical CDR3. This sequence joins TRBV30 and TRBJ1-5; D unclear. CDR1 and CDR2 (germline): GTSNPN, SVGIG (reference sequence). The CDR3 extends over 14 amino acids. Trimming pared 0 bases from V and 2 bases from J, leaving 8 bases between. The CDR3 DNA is TGTGCCTGGAGTGTCGGAGGGCGCAATCAGCCCCAGCATTTT. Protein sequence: CAWSVGGRNQPQHF.

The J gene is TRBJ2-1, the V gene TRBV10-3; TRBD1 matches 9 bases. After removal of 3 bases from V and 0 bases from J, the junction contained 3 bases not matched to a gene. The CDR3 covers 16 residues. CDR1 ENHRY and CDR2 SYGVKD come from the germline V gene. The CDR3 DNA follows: TGTGCCATCAGTGACCCGGGACAGGGCTCCTACAATGAGCAGTTCTTC. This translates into CAISDPGQGSYNEQFF.

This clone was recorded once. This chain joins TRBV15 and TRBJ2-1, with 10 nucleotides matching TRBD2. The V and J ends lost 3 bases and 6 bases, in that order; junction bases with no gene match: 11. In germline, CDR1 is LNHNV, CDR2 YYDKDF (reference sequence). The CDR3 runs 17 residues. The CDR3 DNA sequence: TGTGCCACCAGCAGGGAAAGAGCGGGGGGGGACCGCAATGAGCAGTTCTTC. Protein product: CATSRERAGGDRNEQFF.

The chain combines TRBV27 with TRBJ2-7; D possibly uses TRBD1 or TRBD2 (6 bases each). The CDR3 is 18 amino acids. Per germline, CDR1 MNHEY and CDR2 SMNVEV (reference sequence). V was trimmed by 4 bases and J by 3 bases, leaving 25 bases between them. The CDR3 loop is CASSSPAAGARGLYEQYF. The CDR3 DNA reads TGTGCCAGCAGTTCCCCGGCCGCGGGCGCCCGGGGGCTCTACGAGCAGTACTTC.

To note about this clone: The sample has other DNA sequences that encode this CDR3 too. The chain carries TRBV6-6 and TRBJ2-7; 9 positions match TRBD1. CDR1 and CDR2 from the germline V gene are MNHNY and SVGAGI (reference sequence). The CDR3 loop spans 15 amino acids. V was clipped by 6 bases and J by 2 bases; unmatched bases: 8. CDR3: CASSPPGTGTYEQYF. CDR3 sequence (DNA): TGTGCCAGCAGCCCCCCGGGGACAGGGACCTACGAGCAGTACTTC.

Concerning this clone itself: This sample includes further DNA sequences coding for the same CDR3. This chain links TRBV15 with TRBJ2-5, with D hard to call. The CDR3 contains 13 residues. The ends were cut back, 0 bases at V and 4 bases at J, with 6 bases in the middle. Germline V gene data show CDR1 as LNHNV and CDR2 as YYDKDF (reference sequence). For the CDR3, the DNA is TGTGCCACCAGCAGAGATCAGCGAGAGACCCAGTACTTC. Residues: CATSRDQRETQYF.

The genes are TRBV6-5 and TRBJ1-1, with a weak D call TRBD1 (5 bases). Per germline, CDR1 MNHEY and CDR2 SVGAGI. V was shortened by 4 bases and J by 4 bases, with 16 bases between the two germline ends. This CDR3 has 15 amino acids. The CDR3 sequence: CASSSEGGAPTEAFF. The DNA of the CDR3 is TGTGCCAGCAGTTCGGAAGGAGGGGCGCCCACTGAAGCTTTCTTT.